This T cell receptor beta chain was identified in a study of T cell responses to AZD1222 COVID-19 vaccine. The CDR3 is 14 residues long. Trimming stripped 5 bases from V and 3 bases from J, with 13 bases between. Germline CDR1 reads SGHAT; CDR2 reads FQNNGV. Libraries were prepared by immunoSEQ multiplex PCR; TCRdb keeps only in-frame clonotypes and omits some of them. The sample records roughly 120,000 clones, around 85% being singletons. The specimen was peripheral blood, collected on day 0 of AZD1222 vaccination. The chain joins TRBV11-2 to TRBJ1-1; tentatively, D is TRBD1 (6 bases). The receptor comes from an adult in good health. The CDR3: CASSASTGYTEAFF. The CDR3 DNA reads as TGTGCCAGCAGCGCCTCGACAGGCTACACTGAAGCTTTCTTT. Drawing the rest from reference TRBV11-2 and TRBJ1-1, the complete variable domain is EAGVAQSPRYKIIEKRQSVAFWCNPISGHATLYWYQQILGQGPKLLIQFQNNGVVDDSQLPKDRFSAERLKGVDSTLKIQPAKLEDSAVYLCASSASTGYTEAFFGQGTRLTVV.